Presented here are 8 T cell receptor beta chains from one specimen sequenced in a study of T cell repertoires in cytomegalovirus infection. TCRdb reanalysed the reads using MiXCR and keeps one entry per CDR3 protein. This sample carries some 350,000 distinct CDR3 sequences, 25% to 35% of them seen once, and the ten largest clones take roughly 20%. Their cognate antigens are unknown. This specimen consisted of cultured PBMCs, obtained from culture after CMV antigen stimulation. The receptors derive from a human donor in good health (CMV status not recorded). Some clones in this sample may be carry-over from other donors' samples.

This chain uses TRBV9 with TRBJ1-3, with D perhaps matching TRBD1 (5 bases). CDR3 length equals 15 residues. CDR1 and CDR2 (germline): SGDLS, YYNGEE. V lost 4 bases and J 1 base, leaving 12 bases between the germline ends. In DNA form, the CDR3 reads TGTGCCAGCAGCATTCAGGGAATTTCTGGAAACACCATATATTTT. Residues: CASSIQGISGNTIYF. The entire variable domain, with the rest obtained from reference TRBV9 and TRBJ1-3, is as follows: DSGVTQTPKHLITATGQRVTLRCSPRSGDLSVYWYQQSLDQGLQFLIQYYNGEERAKGNILERFSAQQFPDLHSELNLSSLELGDSALYFCASSIQGISGNTIYFGEGSWLTVV.

The chain couples TRBV2 to TRBJ2-7, with 11 nucleotides matching TRBD1. Unmatched junction bases numbered 11, after V lost 5 bases and J lost 5 bases. CDR1 is SNHLY and CDR2 is FYNNEI in the germline V gene. The CDR3 consists of 16 residues. CDR3 sequence: CASSPPIGQGADEQYF. CDR3 nucleotides: TGTGCCAGCAGTCCCCCGATCGGACAGGGGGCCGACGAGCAGTACTTC.

The chain links TRBV6-5 to TRBJ1-2, with a possible D match to TRBD1 (5 bases). V was cut by 0 bases and J by 0 bases, with 11 bases left in between. Germline V gene sequence: CDR1 MNHEY, CDR2 SVGAGI. The CDR3 consists of 16 residues. CDR3 in amino acids: CASSYSMGPTNYGYTF. CDR3 DNA: TGTGCCAGCAGTTACTCAATGGGACCAACTAACTATGGCTACACCTTC.

This clonotype occurred a few times. The chain couples TRBV25-1 to TRBJ1-6, with 9 bases identical to TRBD1. Germline V CDR1 and CDR2: MGHDK, SYGVNS. The CDR3 is 17 residues long. With V trimmed by 7 bases and J by 6 bases, 13 bases remained unmatched. The CDR3 region has the DNA TGTGCCAGCACCTACGGGACAGGGATGGGAGGTAATTCACCCCTCCACTTT. This encodes CASTYGTGMGGNSPLHF.

V usage is TRBV6-1 and J usage is TRBJ2-5; D call uncertain. The CDR3 spans 14 residues. Germline V gene data show CDR1 as MNHNS and CDR2 as SASEGT. Trimming pared 1 base from V and 4 bases from J, leaving 10 bases between. Written as DNA, the CDR3 is TGTGCCAGCAGTGAAGGGGTGGCCGCAGAGACCCAGTACTTC. Translated: CASSEGVAAETQYF.

This sequence joins TRBV19 and TRBJ1-4; tentatively, D is TRBD1 (5 bases). This CDR3 spans 16 amino acids. Germline V gives CDR1 LNHDA, CDR2 SQIVND (reference sequence). Between the trimmed V and J ends, which lost 4 bases and 6 bases, there was a span of 18 bases. The CDR3 region is CASSKAPTDSDEKLFF. CDR3 in DNA: TGTGCCAGTAGTAAGGCTCCGACAGATTCTGATGAAAAACTGTTTTTT.

The chain recombines TRBV7-3 with TRBJ2-1; TRBD2 matches at 7 bases. The V gene's germline CDR1 is SGHTA and CDR2 FQGTGA. V gave up 2 bases and J gave up 3 bases; unmatched junction bases: 10. This CDR3 has 17 amino acids. The CDR3 sequence: CASSLPLRLADYNEQFF. As DNA, the CDR3 is TGTGCCAGCAGCTTACCCCTAAGGCTAGCGGACTACAATGAGCAGTTCTTC.

The V gene is TRBV6-5, the J gene TRBJ2-5; 8 bases agree with TRBD1. The length of the CDR3 is 14 residues. V dropped 4 bases and J dropped 5; count of bases not matched to a gene: 6. In germline, CDR1 is MNHEY, CDR2 SVGAGI. CDR3: CASSSQGADETQYF. The CDR3 DNA reads TGTGCCAGCAGTTCCCAGGGGGCTGATGAGACCCAGTACTTC.